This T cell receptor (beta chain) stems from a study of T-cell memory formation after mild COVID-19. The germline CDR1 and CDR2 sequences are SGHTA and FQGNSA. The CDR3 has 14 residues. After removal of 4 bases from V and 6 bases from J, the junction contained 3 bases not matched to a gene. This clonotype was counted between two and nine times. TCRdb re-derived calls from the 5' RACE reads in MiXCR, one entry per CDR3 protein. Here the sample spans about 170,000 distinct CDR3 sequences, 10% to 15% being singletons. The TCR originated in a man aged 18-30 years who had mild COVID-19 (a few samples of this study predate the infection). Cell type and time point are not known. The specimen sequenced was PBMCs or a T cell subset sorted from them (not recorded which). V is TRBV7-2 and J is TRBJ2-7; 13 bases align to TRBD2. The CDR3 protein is CASSSGTSGVEQYF. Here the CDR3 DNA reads TGTGCCAGCAGCTCGGGGACTAGCGGGGTCGAGCAGTACTTC.